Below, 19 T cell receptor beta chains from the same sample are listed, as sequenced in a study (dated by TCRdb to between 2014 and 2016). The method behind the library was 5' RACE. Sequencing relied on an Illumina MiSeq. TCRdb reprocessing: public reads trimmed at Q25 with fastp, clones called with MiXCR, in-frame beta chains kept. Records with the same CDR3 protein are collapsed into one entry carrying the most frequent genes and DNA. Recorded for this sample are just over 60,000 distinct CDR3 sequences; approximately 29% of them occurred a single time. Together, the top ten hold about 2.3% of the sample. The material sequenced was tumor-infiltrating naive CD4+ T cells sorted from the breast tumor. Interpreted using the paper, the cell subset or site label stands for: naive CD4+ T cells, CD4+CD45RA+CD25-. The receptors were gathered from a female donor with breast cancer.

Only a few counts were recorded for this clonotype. CDR3 region: CASSLLLNSPLHF. The CDR3 DNA reads TGTGCCAGCAGCTTACTTCTAAATTCACCCCTCCACTTT. The J gene is TRBJ1-6, the V gene TRBV7-2; D remains unclear. Germline V gene sequence: CDR1 SGHTA, CDR2 FQGNSA. CDR3 length: 13 residues. V dropped 2 bases and J dropped 7 bases, with 6 bases sitting between them.

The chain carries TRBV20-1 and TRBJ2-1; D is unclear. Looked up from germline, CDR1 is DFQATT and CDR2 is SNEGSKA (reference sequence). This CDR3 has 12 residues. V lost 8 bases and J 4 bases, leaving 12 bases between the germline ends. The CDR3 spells CSSRGVYNEQFF. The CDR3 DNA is TGCAGTTCTCGTGGGGTGTACAATGAGCAGTTCTTC.

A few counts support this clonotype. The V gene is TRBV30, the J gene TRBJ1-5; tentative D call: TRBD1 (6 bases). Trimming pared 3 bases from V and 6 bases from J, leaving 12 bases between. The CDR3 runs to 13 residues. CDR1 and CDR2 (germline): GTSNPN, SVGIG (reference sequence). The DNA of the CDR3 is TGTGCCTGGAGCCCCAGGGGTCGTCAGCCCCAGCATTTT. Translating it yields CAWSPRGRQPQHF.

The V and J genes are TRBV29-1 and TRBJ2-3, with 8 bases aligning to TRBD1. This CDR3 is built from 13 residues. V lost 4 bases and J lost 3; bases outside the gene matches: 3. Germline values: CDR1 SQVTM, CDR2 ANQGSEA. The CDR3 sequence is CSVGTGPTDTQYF. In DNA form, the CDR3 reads TGCAGCGTTGGGACAGGGCCAACAGATACGCAGTATTTT.

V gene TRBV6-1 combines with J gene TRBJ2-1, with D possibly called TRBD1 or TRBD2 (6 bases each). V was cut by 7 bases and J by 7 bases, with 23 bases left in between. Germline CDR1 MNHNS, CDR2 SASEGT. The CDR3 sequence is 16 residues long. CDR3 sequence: CASTPLDLGGINEQFF. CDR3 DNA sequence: TGTGCCAGCACCCCACTTGATCTGGGGGGCATTAATGAGCAGTTCTTC.

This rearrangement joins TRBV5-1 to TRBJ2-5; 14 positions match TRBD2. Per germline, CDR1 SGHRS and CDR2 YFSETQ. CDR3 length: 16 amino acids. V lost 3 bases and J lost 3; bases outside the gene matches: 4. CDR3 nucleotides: TGCGCCAGCAGCTCCGGGACTAGCGGGGGAGAAGAGACCCAGTACTTC. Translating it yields CASSSGTSGGEETQYF.

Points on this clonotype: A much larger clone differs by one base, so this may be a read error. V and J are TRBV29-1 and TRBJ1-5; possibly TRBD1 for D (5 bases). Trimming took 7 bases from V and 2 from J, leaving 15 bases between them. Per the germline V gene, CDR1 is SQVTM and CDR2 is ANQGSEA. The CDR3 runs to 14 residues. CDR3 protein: CSAMKGAGNQPQHF. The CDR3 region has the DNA TGCAGCGCCATGAAAGGGGCAGGCAATCAGCCCCAGCATTTT.

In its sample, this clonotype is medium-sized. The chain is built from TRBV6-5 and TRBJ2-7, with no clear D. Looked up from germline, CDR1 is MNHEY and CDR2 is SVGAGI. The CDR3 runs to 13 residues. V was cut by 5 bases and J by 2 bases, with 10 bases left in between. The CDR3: CASSLGPTYEQYF. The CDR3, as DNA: TGTGCCAGCAGTCTAGGACCAACCTACGAGCAGTACTTC.

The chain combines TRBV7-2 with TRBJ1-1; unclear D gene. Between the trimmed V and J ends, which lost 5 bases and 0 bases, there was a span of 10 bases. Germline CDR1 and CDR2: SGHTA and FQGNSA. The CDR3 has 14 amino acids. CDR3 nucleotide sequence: TGTGCCAGCAGCCGACCGATGATGAACACTGAAGCTTTCTTT. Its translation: CASSRPMMNTEAFF. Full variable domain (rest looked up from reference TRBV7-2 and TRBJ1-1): GAGVSQSPSNKVTEKGKDVELRCDPISGHTALYWYRQSLGQGLEFLIYFQGNSAPDKSGLPSDRFSAERTGGSVSTLTIQRTQQEDSAVYLCASSRPMMNTEAFFGQGTRLTVV.

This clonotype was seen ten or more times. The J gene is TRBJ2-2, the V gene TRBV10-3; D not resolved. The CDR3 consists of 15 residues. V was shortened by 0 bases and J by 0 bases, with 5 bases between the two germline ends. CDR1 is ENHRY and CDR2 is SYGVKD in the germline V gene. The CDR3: CAISESRSNTGELFF. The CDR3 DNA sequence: TGTGCCATCAGTGAGTCGAGATCGAACACCGGGGAGCTGTTTTTT.

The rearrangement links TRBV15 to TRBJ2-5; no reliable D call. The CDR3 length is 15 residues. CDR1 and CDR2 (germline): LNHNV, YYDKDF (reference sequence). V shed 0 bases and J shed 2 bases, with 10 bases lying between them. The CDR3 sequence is CATSRDRTKQETQYF. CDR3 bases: TGTGCCACCAGCAGAGACAGGACGAAACAAGAGACCCAGTACTTC.

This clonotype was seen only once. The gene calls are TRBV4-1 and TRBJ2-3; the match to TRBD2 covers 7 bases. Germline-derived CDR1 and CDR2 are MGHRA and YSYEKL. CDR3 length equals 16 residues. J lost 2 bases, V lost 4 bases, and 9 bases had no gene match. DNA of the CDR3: TGCGCCAGCAGCCCATGGCGCAGCGGGAACACAGATACGCAGTATTTT. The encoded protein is CASSPWRSGNTDTQYF.

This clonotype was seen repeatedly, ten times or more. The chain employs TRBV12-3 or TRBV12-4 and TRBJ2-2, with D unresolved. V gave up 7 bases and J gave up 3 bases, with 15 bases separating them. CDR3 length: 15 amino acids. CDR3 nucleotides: TGTGCCAGCAAACCTTTAGGCAGGCACACCGGGGAGCTGTTTTTT. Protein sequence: CASKPLGRHTGELFF.

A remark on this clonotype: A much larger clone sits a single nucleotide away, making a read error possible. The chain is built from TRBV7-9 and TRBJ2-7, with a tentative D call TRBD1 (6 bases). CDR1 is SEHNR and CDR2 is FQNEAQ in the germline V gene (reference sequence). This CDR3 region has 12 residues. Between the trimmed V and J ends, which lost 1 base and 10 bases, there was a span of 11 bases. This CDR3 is CASSLDSGTQYF. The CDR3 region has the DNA TGTGCCAGCAGCTTAGATTCCGGGACACAGTACTTC.

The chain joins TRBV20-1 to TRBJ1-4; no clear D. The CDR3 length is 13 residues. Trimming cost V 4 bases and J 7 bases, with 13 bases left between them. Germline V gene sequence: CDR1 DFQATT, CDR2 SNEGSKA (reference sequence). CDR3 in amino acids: CSANPYISEKLFF. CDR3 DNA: TGCAGTGCTAATCCGTACATAAGTGAAAAACTGTTTTTT.

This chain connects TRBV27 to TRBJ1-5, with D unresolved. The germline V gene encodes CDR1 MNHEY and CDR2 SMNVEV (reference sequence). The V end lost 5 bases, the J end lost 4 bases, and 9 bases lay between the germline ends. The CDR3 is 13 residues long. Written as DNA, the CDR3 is TGTGCCAGCAGTAGGGCAGCAAATCAGCCCCAGCATTTT. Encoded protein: CASSRAANQPQHF.

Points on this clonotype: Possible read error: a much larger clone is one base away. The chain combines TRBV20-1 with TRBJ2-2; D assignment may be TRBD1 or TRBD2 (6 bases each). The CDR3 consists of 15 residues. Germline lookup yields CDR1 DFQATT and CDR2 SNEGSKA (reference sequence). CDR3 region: CSARLGGSGTGELSF. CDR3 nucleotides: TGCAGTGCTCGCTTGGGGGGCTCGGGCACCGGGGAGCTGTCTTTT.

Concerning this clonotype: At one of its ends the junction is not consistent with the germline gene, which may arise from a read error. CDR3 nucleotide sequence: TGCGCCGGCAGCCTATTCTCCGACAGACTCACTGAAGCTTTCTTT. It is translated as CAGSLFSDRLTEAFF. This rearrangement joins TRBV5-1 to TRBJ1-1; the D gene is possibly TRBD1 (5 bases). Looked up from germline, CDR1 is SGHRS and CDR2 is YFSETQ. CDR3 length: 15 residues.

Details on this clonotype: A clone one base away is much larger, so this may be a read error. CDR3 nucleotides: TGTGCCAGCAACGCGGACAGGCCCAACACCGGGGAGCTGTTTTTT. The encoded protein is CASNADRPNTGELFF. The V call is TRBV7-2, the J call TRBJ2-2, with TRBD1 identical over 7 bases. The CDR3 is 15 residues long. V trimming: 7 bases; J trimming: 2 bases; junction bases outside the gene matches: 7. Germline CDR1 is SGHTA and CDR2 is FQGNSA.